The 9 T cell receptor beta chains below come from one sample, sequenced in a study of shared clonotypes between healthy human individuals. Sequenced by immunoSEQ multiplex PCR; TCRdb stores in-frame clones only, minus some. The table has some 2.1 million clones, 90% to 95% seen once; the top ten hold approximately 1.6%. Naive CD8 cells were CD45RO-negative, positively selected for CCR7, excluding terminally differentiated effector memory CD45RA+ cells. The sequenced sample consisted of naive CD8+ T cells from PBMCs. The receptors were gathered from a man between 18 and 29 years old in good health. Some clones in this sample may be carry-over from other donors' samples.

The chain employs TRBV7-2 and TRBJ2-7; D call uncertain. The germline gives CDR1 SGHTA, CDR2 FQGNSA. Trimming took off 4 bases at V and 3 bases at J, with 22 bases between the two ends. This CDR3 is built from 17 residues. As DNA, the CDR3 is TGTGCCAGCAGCTCCCGAGCTATGGCAATCATCAACTACGAGCAGTACTTC. Protein sequence: CASSSRAMAIINYEQYF.

The chain is built from TRBV4-1 and TRBJ2-5; D remains unclear. CDR1 is MGHRA, CDR2 YSYEKL, per germline. The ends were cut back, 0 bases at V and 5 bases at J, with 7 bases in the middle. CDR3 length equals 13 residues. CDR3 in DNA: TGCGCCAGCAGCCAAGATGTACGGGAGACCCAGTACTTC. Amino acid sequence: CASSQDVRETQYF.

The rearrangement joins TRBV18 to TRBJ2-7, with TRBD2 matching over 9 bases. The germline V gene encodes CDR1 KGHSH and CDR2 LQKENI. The CDR3 extends over 15 amino acids. The junction had 13 bases not matched to a gene; V was cut back by 6 bases and J by 7 bases. The chain's CDR3 is CASSPPGLAFQEQYF. The CDR3 region has the DNA TGTGCCAGCTCTCCTCCGGGACTAGCCTTCCAGGAGCAGTACTTC.

The chain uses TRBV6-4 and TRBJ1-1, with unresolved D. Trimming pared 3 bases from V and 5 bases from J, leaving 10 bases between. The germline V gene encodes CDR1 MRHNA and CDR2 SNTAGT. This CDR3 region has 13 residues. CDR3: CASSESVRTEAFF. Here the CDR3 DNA reads TGTGCCAGCAGTGAATCAGTCCGGACTGAAGCTTTCTTT.

The chain carries TRBV28 and TRBJ2-1, with 7 positions matching TRBD2. V trimming: 5 bases; J trimming: 2 bases; junction bases outside the gene matches: 9. CDR1 MDHEN and CDR2 SYDVKM come from the germline V gene. The length of the CDR3 is 16 residues. CDR3 residues: CASSLPLAATYNEQFF. The CDR3 nucleotides read TGTGCCAGCAGTCTACCCCTAGCGGCCACCTACAATGAGCAGTTCTTC.

The gene calls are TRBV27 and TRBJ2-7, with 12 bases that match TRBD2. V lost 2 bases, J lost 3 bases, and 5 bases stayed unmatched. CDR1 and CDR2 from the germline V gene are MNHEY and SMNVEV (reference sequence). This CDR3 region has 16 residues. This CDR3 is CASSLRLAGEVYEQYF. As DNA, the CDR3 is TGTGCCAGCAGTTTACGACTAGCGGGAGAGGTCTACGAGCAGTACTTC.

The J gene is TRBJ2-1, the V gene TRBV5-6; D may be TRBD1 (7 bases). V lost 2 bases to trimming and J lost 6 bases, with 15 bases between them. Germline-derived CDR1 and CDR2 are SGHDT and YYEEEE. This CDR3 has 15 residues. CDR3 residues: CASSFPTQGGNEQFF. CDR3 DNA: TGTGCCAGCAGCTTCCCCACGCAGGGGGGCAATGAGCAGTTCTTC.

The chain joins TRBV6-6 to TRBJ2-2; D is unclear. CDR3 size: 14 residues. Trimming stripped 8 bases from V and 2 bases from J, with 12 bases between. Germline lookup yields CDR1 MNHNY and CDR2 SVGAGI (reference sequence). CDR3 protein: CASQKGRNTGELFF. The CDR3 nucleotides are TGTGCCAGCCAAAAGGGTCGTAACACCGGGGAGCTGTTTTTT.

The chain carries TRBV30 and TRBJ1-5; a possible D gene is TRBD1 (6 bases). V lost 2 bases, J lost 1 base, and 9 bases lay in between. This CDR3 has 14 amino acids. Germline CDR1 is GTSNPN and CDR2 is SVGIG (reference sequence). This CDR3 reads CAWSLGGSNQPQHF. DNA of the CDR3: TGTGCCTGGAGTTTAGGGGGGAGCAATCAGCCCCAGCATTTT.